The entry below gives a single T cell receptor beta chain sequence along with its context. Its antigen is not known. Time point of the sample: pretreatment peripheral blood. Each patient gave between 1 and 8 samples, pretreatment and on-treatment. Germline loops: CDR1 MNHNS, CDR2 SASEGT. The CDR3 has 15 residues. Trimming left V 5 bases short and J 0 bases short, with 13 bases between. Sequenced by immunoSEQ multiplex PCR; TCRdb stores in-frame clones only, minus some. The sample holds about 38,000 clones; about 85% are singletons and the top ten take about 16%. The record originates from a study of PD-L1 blockade in urothelial cancer. Study context: Patients started atezolizumab at some point between 2013 and 2015, 1,200 mg intravenously every 3 weeks. Anywhere from 0 to 3 prior chemotherapy regimens had been received by patients. Study-wide results and caveats: Better survival was predicted by below-median pretreatment blood TCR clonality.

This sequence joins TRBV6-1 and TRBJ1-2; D unclear. The sequencing used PBMCs, collected around atezolizumab (anti-PD-L1) treatment. The TCR comes from a man older than 75 with urothelial cancer. Written as DNA, the CDR3 is TGTGCCAGCAGTACCCACAGATCAGCTAACTATGGCTACACCTTC. This codes for CASSTHRSANYGYTF.